A single sample is the source of the 30 T cell receptor beta chains below, sequenced in a study of CD8+CD57+ T cells in acquired aplastic anemia. TCR beta VDJ and CDR3 were profiled, and genomic DNA was the template. Each CDR3 protein is one row after TCRdb ran MiXCR on the reads. The repertoire includes about 180,000 distinct CDR3 sequences, 40% to 55% of them detected once, and approximately 3% sits in the top ten. The material sequenced was sorted CD4+, CD8+, or CD8+CD57+ T cells (not recorded which) from PBMCs. The receptors here all came from a human donor in good health.

This clonotype has a count of ten or more. J is TRBJ2-2 and V is TRBV5-1; TRBD2 matches 7 bases. This CDR3 comprises 16 residues. Germline V gene sequence: CDR1 SGHRS, CDR2 YFSETQ. The J segment lost 3 bases and the V segment lost 2 bases, leaving 7 bases of the junction unmatched. The CDR3 loop is CASSLRLAEDTGELFF. The CDR3 DNA sequence: TGCGCCAGCAGCTTAAGACTAGCCGAAGACACCGGGGAGCTGTTTTTT.

The gene calls are TRBV7-3 and TRBJ2-1, with D possibly TRBD2 on 6 matching bases. V was pared by 0 bases and J by 9 bases, with 12 bases between. CDR3 size: 14 residues. CDR1 and CDR2 from the germline V gene are SGHTA and FQGTGA. The CDR3 loop reads CASSLTVAGSEQFF. The CDR3 nucleotides are TGTGCCAGCAGCTTAACGGTGGCGGGGAGTGAGCAGTTCTTC.

This chain links TRBV27 with TRBJ2-2; TRBD1 aligns across 7 bases. This CDR3 region has 15 residues. In germline, CDR1 is MNHEY, CDR2 SMNVEV (reference sequence). Trimming removed 9 bases from V and 3 bases from J; junction bases left unmatched: 10. DNA for the CDR3: TGTGCCAGTGCCCTCTGGGACAGCTACACCGGGGAGCTGTTTTTT. It translates to CASALWDSYTGELFF.

A note on this clonotype: This clone may be a read error of a much larger clone one base away. The rearrangement uses TRBV28 and TRBJ2-7; possible D gene TRBD1, 6 bases. Deletions cut 5 bases from V and 2 bases from J, with 7 bases between. Germline loops: CDR1 MDHEN, CDR2 SYDVKM. The CDR3 is made up of 12 amino acids. CDR3 region: CASSGGPYEQYF. The DNA for the CDR3 is TGTGCCAGCAGTGGGGGCCCCTACGAGCAGTACTTC. The whole variable domain, filled in from reference TRBV28 and TRBJ2-7, reads DVKVTQSSRYLVKRTGEKVFLECVQDMDHENMFWYRQDPGLGLRLIYFSYDVKMKEKGDIPEGYSVSREKKERFSLILESASTNQTSMYLCASSGGPYEQYFGPGTRLTVT.

The V call is TRBV5-1, the J call TRBJ1-6, with D unclear. Germline CDR1 is SGHRS and CDR2 is YFSETQ. The germline V and J ends were trimmed by 3 bases and 7 bases, with 5 bases remaining between them. The CDR3 loop spans 12 amino acids. CDR3 in amino acids: CASSWENSPLHF. The CDR3, as DNA: TGCGCCAGCAGCTGGGAGAATTCACCCCTCCACTTT.

This clonotype appeared many times. The chain couples TRBV5-4 to TRBJ1-2, with 9 bases that match TRBD1. CDR3 length: 16 amino acids. V dropped 4 bases and J dropped 8; count of bases not matched to a gene: 15. CDR1 and CDR2 from the germline V gene are SGHNT and YYREEE (reference sequence). In DNA form, the CDR3 reads TGTGCCAGCAGCATGGGACAGGGAGTCGATACTATGGGCTACACCTTC. Its protein is CASSMGQGVDTMGYTF.

The rearrangement links TRBV10-3 to TRBJ2-1, with D perhaps matching TRBD2 (6 bases). The V gene's germline CDR1 is ENHRY and CDR2 SYGVKD. This CDR3 has 15 residues. Trimming took off 8 bases at V and 8 bases at J, with 22 bases between the two ends. The DNA of the CDR3 is TGTGCCATCCCCAAAGTGGGTAGCGGAAGGGATGAGCAGTTCTTC. This encodes CAIPKVGSGRDEQFF.

Regarding this clonotype: One base away lies a much larger clone, so this may be a sequencing read error. The CDR3 sequence: CASSHQDGANEQFF. CDR3 nucleotides: TGTGCCAGCAGCCATCAGGACGGGGCCAATGAGCAGTTCTTC. J is TRBJ2-1 and V is TRBV7-2; either TRBD1 or TRBD2 may supply D (5 bases each). V was trimmed by 5 bases and J by 6 bases, leaving 14 bases between them. CDR3 size: 14 residues. Germline values: CDR1 SGHTA, CDR2 FQGNSA.

This clonotype was observed a few times. V and J are TRBV18 and TRBJ1-6; D is unresolved. The CDR3 runs to 15 residues. Between the trimmed V and J ends, which lost 6 bases and 9 bases, there was a span of 18 bases. Germline values: CDR1 KGHSH, CDR2 LQKENI. Here the CDR3 reads CASSPSAGKGSPLHF. In DNA form, the CDR3 reads TGTGCCAGCTCCCCATCGGCCGGGAAGGGTTCACCCCTCCACTTT.

Written as DNA, the CDR3 is TGTGCCAGTTCGACTAGCGGGTGGTCCTACGAGCAGTACTTC. Translated, it gives CASSTSGWSYEQYF. The chain is built from TRBV19 and TRBJ2-7; 10 nucleotides line up with TRBD2. V lost 8 bases to trimming and J lost 1 base; unmatched junction nucleotides: 5. This CDR3 has 14 amino acids. CDR1 is LNHDA, CDR2 SQIVND, per germline (reference sequence).

This clonotype came up a few times. The chain links TRBV12-3 or TRBV12-4 to TRBJ2-7; 9 nucleotides line up with TRBD2. The length of the CDR3 is 13 residues. V gave up 6 bases and J gave up 7 bases; unmatched junction bases: 7. CDR3 region: CASRTSGLGEQYF. DNA for the CDR3: TGTGCCAGCAGGACTAGCGGTTTGGGTGAGCAGTACTTC.

This clonotype was detected once. No conserved phenylalanine or tryptophan is present at the end of the CDR3, so a read error is the likely explanation. The chain employs TRBV6-2 or TRBV6-3 and TRBJ2-3, with TRBD1 matching 10 bases. This CDR3 comprises 15 residues. V was clipped by 7 bases and J by 3 bases; unmatched bases: 7. Germline V gene lookup returns CDR1 MNHEY and CDR2 SVGEGT. CDR3 loop: CASKGDRGHTDTQYC. The CDR3 bases are TGTGCCAGCAAAGGAGACAGGGGGCATACAGATACGCAGTATTGT.

This clonotype was observed a handful of times. The V gene is TRBV12-3 or TRBV12-4, the J gene TRBJ1-2; TRBD1 matches 8 bases. The V segment lost 6 bases and the J segment 0 bases; nucleotides outside the gene matches: 24. The CDR3 loop spans 21 amino acids. The CDR3, as DNA: TGTGCCAGCAGACGACACCCTGCTGGTTGGGACAGGCTAGATCCTAACTATGGCTACACCTTC. This gives the protein CASRRHPAGWDRLDPNYGYTF.

This clonotype appeared many times. The rearrangement joins TRBV6-1 to TRBJ1-3; no firm D call. V was pared by 4 bases and J by 4 bases, with 2 bases between. The germline V gene encodes CDR1 MNHNS and CDR2 SASEGT. This CDR3 region has 11 residues. The CDR3: CASSGGNTIYF. DNA for the CDR3: TGTGCCAGCAGTGGGGGAAACACCATATATTTT.

The CDR3: CAISEGPASSQTQYF. CDR3 coding DNA: TGTGCCATCAGTGAGGGTCCGGCTAGTTCTCAGACCCAGTACTTC. The chain has TRBV10-3 and TRBJ2-5; D uncertain. Trimming removed 2 bases at V and 6 bases at J, with 16 bases between. Germline V gives CDR1 ENHRY, CDR2 SYGVKD. The CDR3 loop spans 15 amino acids.

V gene TRBV20-1 combines with J gene TRBJ2-1; the match to TRBD2 covers 10 bases. Losses at the gene ends were 3 bases for V and 14 bases for J; bases not matched to a gene: 10. CDR3 length: 13 amino acids. CDR1 and CDR2 from the germline V gene are DFQATT and SNEGSKA (reference sequence). This chain's CDR3 is CSARGLAGVMEFF. In DNA form, the CDR3 reads TGCAGTGCTAGGGGGCTAGCGGGAGTAATGGAGTTCTTC.

The J gene is TRBJ2-7, the V gene TRBV29-1; 9 positions match TRBD1. The CDR3 contains 14 residues. The germline gives CDR1 SQVTM, CDR2 ANQGSEA. The V gene end was trimmed by 5 bases and the J gene end by 3 bases; junction bases not matched to a gene: 8. The CDR3 loop reads CSVTGTGIFYEQYF. DNA for the CDR3: TGCAGCGTTACCGGGACAGGGATTTTCTACGAGCAGTACTTC.

This clonotype was seen ten or more times. J is TRBJ1-5 and V is TRBV6-2 or TRBV6-3; D is perhaps TRBD1 (6 bases). Trimming pared 5 bases from V and 9 bases from J, leaving 14 bases between. Germline lookup yields CDR1 MNHEY and CDR2 SVGEGT. The CDR3 is made up of 13 amino acids. CDR3 in amino acids: CASSDQGRGPQHF. CDR3 nucleotide sequence: TGTGCCAGCAGTGACCAGGGGAGAGGGCCCCAGCATTTT.

This clonotype has only a few counts. V and J are TRBV10-3 and TRBJ1-2; unclear D gene. CDR1 and CDR2 from the germline V gene are ENHRY and SYGVKD. V shed 2 bases and J shed 9 bases, with 19 bases lying between them. The CDR3 spans 15 residues. The DNA for the CDR3 is TGTGCCATCAGTGAGCCGAGGGCCGAGGCTATGCGCTACACCTTC. Its translation is CAISEPRAEAMRYTF.

This clonotype was seen a single time. V and J are TRBV20-1 and TRBJ2-7; D tentatively fits TRBD1 or TRBD2 (6 bases each). The V end was cut by 0 bases, the J end by 4 bases, with 16 bases between. Germline lookup yields CDR1 DFQATT and CDR2 SNEGSKA (reference sequence). The CDR3 extends over 15 amino acids. The DNA of the CDR3 is TGCAGTGCTAGAGATACTGGAGGGGGAAGTTACGAGCAGTACTTC. Translated: CSARDTGGGSYEQYF.

The V call is TRBV2, the J call TRBJ2-5; 9 nucleotides agree with TRBD1. Trimming removed 6 bases from V and 2 bases from J; junction bases left unmatched: 4. The CDR3 is 14 amino acids. CDR1 SNHLY and CDR2 FYNNEI come from the germline V gene. The CDR3: CASRPGQGQETQYF. CDR3 DNA sequence: TGTGCCAGCAGACCGGGACAGGGACAAGAGACCCAGTACTTC.

V and J are TRBV10-2 and TRBJ1-1; D is ambiguous. The germline CDR1 and CDR2 sequences are WSHSY and SAAADI. The CDR3 runs 12 residues. V was clipped by 5 bases and J by 2 bases, with 6 bases between them. The CDR3, as DNA: TGCGCCAGCAGTAAACTAAACACTGAAGCTTTCTTT. This translates into CASSKLNTEAFF.

The J gene is TRBJ1-2, the V gene TRBV2; TRBD1 might be the D (5 bases). The CDR3 contains 14 residues. Trimming took off 4 bases at V and 0 bases at J, with 9 bases between the two ends. Germline-derived CDR1 and CDR2 are SNHLY and FYNNEI. In DNA, the CDR3 is TGTGCCAGCAGTGGGGGCGGAACTAACTATGGCTACACCTTC. This encodes CASSGGGTNYGYTF.

This clonotype occurred many times. The V and J genes are TRBV14 and TRBJ2-3, with 8 bases lining up with TRBD1. With 6 bases clipped from V and 5 bases from J, the junction kept 10 bases outside the gene matches. This CDR3 region has 15 residues. CDR1 and CDR2 from the germline V gene are SGHDN and FVKESK. CDR3 in DNA: TGTGCCAGCAGTCCAGGGGGCGCGAAAAGAGATACGCAGTATTTT. Translated: CASSPGGAKRDTQYF.

The chain joins TRBV30 to TRBJ2-7; D might be TRBD1 (6 bases). CDR3 size: 12 residues. The germline gives CDR1 GTSNPN, CDR2 SVGIG (reference sequence). V lost 5 bases and J lost 1, with 9 bases in between. The CDR3 region has the DNA TGTGCCTGGGGCGGACAGTCCTACGAGCAGTACTTC. Amino acid sequence: CAWGGQSYEQYF. The full variable domain, its missing parts supplied by reference TRBV30 and TRBJ2-7, is SQTIHQWPATLVQPVGSPLSLECTVEGTSNPNLYWYRQAAGRGLQLLFYSVGIGQISSEVPQNLSASRPQDRQFILSSKKLLLSDSGFYLCAWGGQSYEQYFGPGTRLTVT.

The V gene is TRBV10-3, the J gene TRBJ2-3; D remains ambiguous. CDR3 length: 12 amino acids. The V end was cut by 4 bases, the J end by 3 bases, with 5 bases between. Germline CDR1 and CDR2: ENHRY and SYGVKD. DNA of the CDR3: TGTGCCATCAGTGGGGCGACAGATACGCAGTATTTT. The encoded protein is CAISGATDTQYF.

In this sample, this clonotype turned up a few times. The chain recombines TRBV7-9 with TRBJ1-1; maybe TRBD1 (6 bases). CDR1 and CDR2 from the germline V gene are SEHNR and FQNEAQ (reference sequence). Trimming removed 5 bases from V and 1 base from J, with 14 bases in between. CDR3 length: 15 residues. CDR3 loop: CASSPPTGSNTEAFF. CDR3 DNA sequence: TGTGCCAGCAGCCCACCCACAGGGTCGAACACTGAAGCTTTCTTT.

V usage is TRBV15 and J usage is TRBJ1-5; possible D gene TRBD1, 5 bases. Trimming removed 3 bases at V and 3 bases at J, with 9 bases between. CDR3 length: 14 amino acids. From germline, CDR1 is LNHNV and CDR2 YYDKDF (reference sequence). The CDR3 DNA reads TGTGCCACCAGCAGCAGGGCCGTCAATCAGCCCCAGCATTTT. It is translated as CATSSRAVNQPQHF. The complete variable domain, with remaining parts taken from reference TRBV15 and TRBJ1-5, reads DAMVIQNPRYQVTQFGKPVTLSCSQTLNHNVMYWYQQKSSQAPKLLFHYYDKDFNNEADTPDNFQSRRPNTSFCFLDIRSPGLGDTAMYLCATSSRAVNQPQHFGDGTRLSIL.

This clonotype was picked up a small number of times. This chain uses TRBV24-1 with TRBJ1-5; D remains ambiguous. This CDR3 is 14 amino acids long. V dropped 1 base and J dropped 0 bases, with 3 bases sitting between them. Germline V gene sequence: CDR1 KGHDR, CDR2 SFDVKD. This CDR3 is CATSDLSSNQPQHF. As DNA, the CDR3 is TGTGCCACCAGTGATTTAAGTAGCAATCAGCCCCAGCATTTT.

The genes are TRBV11-2 and TRBJ2-4; 11 bases agree with TRBD2. CDR1 and CDR2 from the germline V gene are SGHAT and FQNNGV. CDR3 length: 16 residues. Unmatched junction bases numbered 10, after V lost 5 bases and J lost 7 bases. The CDR3 DNA follows: TGTGCCAGCAGCCCCGGTAGCGGGAGGGCCGTGAACATTCAGTACTTC. Its translation is CASSPGSGRAVNIQYF.